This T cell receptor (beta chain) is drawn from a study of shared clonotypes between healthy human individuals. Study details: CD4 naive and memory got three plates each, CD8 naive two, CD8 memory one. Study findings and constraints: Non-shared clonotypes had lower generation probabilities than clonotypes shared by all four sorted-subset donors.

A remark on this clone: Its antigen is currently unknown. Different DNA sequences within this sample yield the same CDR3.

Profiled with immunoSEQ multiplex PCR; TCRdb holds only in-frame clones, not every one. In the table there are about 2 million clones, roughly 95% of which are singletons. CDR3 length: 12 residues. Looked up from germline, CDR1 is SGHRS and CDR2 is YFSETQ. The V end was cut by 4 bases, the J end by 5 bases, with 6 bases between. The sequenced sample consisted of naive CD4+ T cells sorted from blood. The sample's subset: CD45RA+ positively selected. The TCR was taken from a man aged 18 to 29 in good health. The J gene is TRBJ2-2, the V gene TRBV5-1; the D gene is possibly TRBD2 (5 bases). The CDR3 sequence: CASSRGTGELFF. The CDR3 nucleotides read TGCGCCAGCAGCCGGGGTACCGGGGAGCTGTTTTTT.